This passage covers 7 T cell receptor beta chains from one sample sequenced in a study of cytomegalovirus exposure and HLA in healthy donors. Primers included in the PCR were 60 Vbeta and 13 Jbeta primers. Produced via immunoSEQ multiplex PCR; TCRdb's table is partial and in-frame only. The data show about 150,000 clones, approximately 68% seen once. Sequencing input: PBMCs. All receptors come from a man between 60 and 70 years old in good health and CMV-seronegative.

The rearrangement uses TRBV6-1 and TRBJ2-2, with no clear D. CDR1 is MNHNS, CDR2 SASEGT, per germline. The CDR3 length is 13 residues. Trimming removed 4 bases at V and 5 bases at J, with 8 bases between. The CDR3 DNA is TGTGCCAGCAGTGCCAGTACAACCGGGGAGCTGTTTTTT. Its protein is CASSASTTGELFF.

This clone was seen a few times. The gene calls are TRBV7-2 and TRBJ2-7; D gene ambiguous. V shed 1 base and J shed 4 bases, with 14 bases lying between them. This CDR3 contains 15 residues. Looked up from germline, CDR1 is SGHTA and CDR2 is FQGNSA. The CDR3 sequence: CASSLGLLISYEQYF. The DNA for the CDR3 is TGTGCCAGCAGCTTAGGACTGCTTATATCGTACGAGCAGTACTTC.

The chain joins TRBV15 to TRBJ1-2; D remains ambiguous. V was clipped by 5 bases and J by 1 base, with 14 bases between them. Germline V gene sequence: CDR1 LNHNV, CDR2 YYDKDF (reference sequence). This CDR3 comprises 15 residues. CDR3 residues: CATSFRDIVNYGYTF. The CDR3 bases are TGTGCCACCAGCTTCCGAGACATCGTTAACTATGGCTACACCTTC.

The chain uses TRBV2 and TRBJ2-4; 9 positions match TRBD1. The length of the CDR3 is 14 residues. Losses at the gene ends were 6 bases for V and 6 bases for J; bases not matched to a gene: 6. Looked up from germline, CDR1 is SNHLY and CDR2 is FYNNEI. CDR3 DNA sequence: TGTGCCAGCAGGGGGCCGGGACAGGGAAACATTCAGTACTTC. It codes for CASRGPGQGNIQYF. Filled out from reference TRBV2 and TRBJ2-4, the complete variable domain reads EPEVTQTPSHQVTQMGQEVILRCVPISNHLYFYWYRQILGQKVEFLVSFYNNEISEKSEIFDDQFSVERPDGSNFTLKIRSTKLEDSAMYFCASRGPGQGNIQYFGAGTRLSVL.

The chain is built from TRBV29-1 and TRBJ2-5, with 8 positions matching TRBD1. The J call is uncertain, as TRBJ2-7 better fits the DNA end. Germline values: CDR1 SQVTM, CDR2 ANQGSEA. This CDR3 comprises 15 residues. In DNA, the CDR3 is TGCAGCGTTGAAAGGGCAGGGGGCGCGGGCTACGAGCAGTACTTC. It specifies CSVERAGGAGYEQYF.

The rearrangement uses TRBV9 and TRBJ1-3; 10 bases align to TRBD1. The CDR3 spans 15 residues. The germline V gene has CDR1 SGDLS and CDR2 YYNGEE. V lost 0 bases, J lost 6 bases, and 3 bases stayed unmatched. The CDR3 sequence: CASSVAGQGVNTIYF. CDR3 sequence (DNA): TGTGCCAGCAGCGTAGCTGGACAGGGGGTAAACACCATATATTTT.

This sequence joins TRBV5-4 and TRBJ1-2; perhaps TRBD1 as D (5 bases). CDR1 SGHNT and CDR2 YYREEE come from the germline V gene (reference sequence). There are 16 residues in the CDR3. Trimming cost V 4 bases and J 4 bases, with 20 bases left between them. The CDR3 region is CASSPGGEASVYGYTF. DNA of the CDR3: TGTGCCAGCAGCCCGGGAGGGGAGGCTAGCGTCTATGGCTACACCTTC.